A single sample gave rise to the 15 T cell receptor beta chains below, sequenced in a study of blood T cell repertoires in COVID-19. Using immunoSEQ multiplex PCR, the repertoire was profiled, and TCRdb retains in-frame clones only, with some absent. The sample includes some 150,000 clones, approximately 82% of them seen just once. Sequencing was performed on peripheral blood. These receptor sequences come from a woman between 50 and 59 years old in a cohort sampled during active or convalescent COVID-19.

The V and J genes are TRBV19 and TRBJ1-5; TRBD1 matches 9 bases. This CDR3 has 17 amino acids. CDR1 LNHDA and CDR2 SQIVND come from the germline V gene (reference sequence). V shed 0 bases and J 5 bases; nucleotides not matched to a gene: 8. The CDR3 region is CASSIDLLTGGHQPQHF. CDR3 coding DNA: TGTGCCAGTAGTATAGATTTGTTGACAGGGGGTCATCAGCCCCAGCATTTT. The full variable domain, rest sourced from reference TRBV19 and TRBJ1-5, is DGGITQSPKYLFRKEGQNVTLSCEQNLNHDAMYWYRQDPGQGLRLIYYSQIVNDFQKGDIAEGYSVSREKKESFPLTVTSAQKNPTAFYLCASSIDLLTGGHQPQHFGDGTRLSIL.

The J gene is TRBJ2-3, the V gene TRBV12-3 or TRBV12-4; TRBD2 matches 9 bases. Germline trimming cut 6 bases from V and 5 bases from J; bases unmatched to any gene: 3. This CDR3 comprises 13 residues. The CDR3 DNA reads as TGTGCCAGCAGGCGGGGGGGCAGAGATACGCAGTATTTT. Its protein product is CASRRGGRDTQYF.

The chain is built from TRBV7-9 and TRBJ1-1, with 7 positions matching TRBD1. CDR1 and CDR2 (germline): SEHNR, FQNEAQ (reference sequence). The trim removed 9 bases at V and 0 bases at J, leaving 4 bases unmatched. The CDR3 has 13 amino acids. CDR3 region: CASPDRMNTEAFF. The DNA of the CDR3 is TGTGCCAGTCCGGACAGGATGAACACTGAAGCTTTCTTT. The entire variable domain, with the rest obtained from reference TRBV7-9 and TRBJ1-1, is as follows: DTGVSQNPRHKITKRGQNVTFRCDPISEHNRLYWYRQTLGQGPEFLTYFQNEAQLEKSRLLSDRFSAERPKGSFSTLEIQRTEQGDSAMYLCASPDRMNTEAFFGQGTRLTVV.

The chain links TRBV5-1 to TRBJ2-2; TRBD1 aligns across 8 bases. There are 16 residues in the CDR3. The V gene end was trimmed by 0 bases and the J gene end by 4 bases; junction bases not matched to a gene: 5. Germline V gene data show CDR1 as SGHRS and CDR2 as YFSETQ. The CDR3 sequence: CASSLGTGLFTGELFF. The CDR3 coding sequence is TGCGCCAGCAGCTTGGGGACAGGGCTCTTCACCGGGGAGCTGTTTTTT.

CDR3 nucleotides: TGCGCCAGCAGCCCGCGTCAGGGACAGAGGACCTCTGGGGCCAACGTCCTGACTTTC. Translation: CASSPRQGQRTSGANVLTF. The chain is built from TRBV5-1 and TRBJ2-6; 7 nucleotides match TRBD1. The CDR3 contains 19 residues. V was pared by 4 bases and J by 0 bases, with 13 bases of the junction left unmatched. Per germline, CDR1 SGHRS and CDR2 YFSETQ.

The chain employs TRBV6-4 and TRBJ1-2; 10 nucleotides agree with TRBD1. V lost 2 bases to trimming and J lost 4 bases; unmatched junction nucleotides: 13. The V gene's germline CDR1 is MRHNA and CDR2 SNTAGT. CDR3 length: 18 amino acids. This CDR3 is CASSDPLGQGIHGYGYTF. CDR3 DNA: TGTGCCAGCAGTGACCCCCTGGGACAGGGGATTCATGGCTATGGCTACACCTTC.

The rearrangement joins TRBV19 to TRBJ2-4; TRBD1 matches at 7 bases. Germline V gives CDR1 LNHDA, CDR2 SQIVND (reference sequence). The CDR3 length is 15 residues. The V segment lost 9 bases and the J segment 0 bases; nucleotides outside the gene matches: 8. CDR3 DNA sequence: TGTGCCAGCAGGGGGACAGACATAGCCAAAAACATTCAGTACTTC. Translation: CASRGTDIAKNIQYF. Full variable domain (rest looked up from reference TRBV19 and TRBJ2-4): DGGITQSPKYLFRKEGQNVTLSCEQNLNHDAMYWYRQDPGQGLRLIYYSQIVNDFQKGDIAEGYSVSREKKESFPLTVTSAQKNPTAFYLCASRGTDIAKNIQYFGAGTRLSVL.

This chain links TRBV4-1 with TRBJ2-1; TRBD1 agrees at 7 bases. CDR1 is MGHRA and CDR2 is YSYEKL in the germline V gene. The CDR3 extends over 16 amino acids. Trimming cost V 4 bases and J 2 bases; bases outside gene matches: 8. In DNA form, the CDR3 reads TGCGCCAGCAGCCCGGAACCCGGGACAGCCTACAATGAGCAGTTCTTC. Protein product: CASSPEPGTAYNEQFF.

Worth noting for this clone: One end of the junction does not line up with germline, which may come from a read error. The rearrangement joins TRBV2 to TRBJ2-7; possibly TRBD1 for D (6 bases). The CDR3 length is 14 residues. The V gene's germline CDR1 is SNHLY and CDR2 FYNNEI. This chain's CDR3 is CASREDRYLYEQYF. The CDR3 DNA reads as TGTGCCAGCAGGGAAGACAGGTATCTTTACGAGCAGTACTTC. The entire variable domain, with the rest obtained from reference TRBV2 and TRBJ2-7, is as follows: EPEVTQTPSHQVTQMGQEVILRCVPISNHLYFYWYRQILGQKVEFLVSFYNNEISEKSEIFDDQFSVERPDGSNFTLKIRSTKLEDSAMYFCASREDRYLYEQYFGPGTRLTVT.

This chain uses TRBV19 with TRBJ2-3; tentatively, D is TRBD1 (6 bases). V was pared by 4 bases and J by 3 bases, with 14 bases between. CDR1 and CDR2 from the germline V gene are LNHDA and SQIVND (reference sequence). The CDR3 spans 15 residues. This CDR3 is CASSSRATGTDTQYF. CDR3 DNA sequence: TGTGCCAGTAGTAGCCGCGCTACAGGGACAGATACGCAGTATTTT.

The chain has TRBV20-1 and TRBJ1-1; D is possibly TRBD1 (5 bases). Trimming left V 3 bases short and J 3 bases short, with 14 bases between. The CDR3 is 14 residues long. CDR1 DFQATT and CDR2 SNEGSKA come from the germline V gene (reference sequence). In nucleotides, the CDR3 is TGCAGTGCTAGTATAAGGGGATCTTACACTGAAGCTTTCTTT. It translates to CSASIRGSYTEAFF.

CDR3 in amino acids: CASRDRGHLTGANVLTF. CDR3 nucleotide sequence: TGTGCCAGTAGGGACAGGGGGCACCTGACTGGGGCCAACGTCCTGACTTTC. This rearrangement joins TRBV19 to TRBJ2-6, with 11 bases fitting TRBD1. J gave up 2 bases and V 6 bases, and 6 bases lay outside the gene matches. The CDR3 spans 17 residues. Germline CDR1 and CDR2: LNHDA and SQIVND (reference sequence).

The J gene is TRBJ2-1, the V gene TRBV5-3; D is undetermined. TRBV5-3 is sorted into the ORF group, with uncertain function. Trimming pared 1 base from V and 8 bases from J, leaving 4 bases between. The CDR3 totals 11 residues. The CDR3 spells CARSLTDEQFF. The CDR3 nucleotides read TGTGCCAGAAGCTTGACGGATGAGCAGTTCTTC.

The CDR3 loop reads CAWRGATGELFF. In DNA, the CDR3 is TGTGCCTGGAGAGGAGCCACCGGGGAGCTGTTTTTT. The V gene is TRBV30, the J gene TRBJ2-2; D unresolved. The ends were cut back, 3 bases at V and 4 bases at J, with 6 bases in the middle. This CDR3 contains 12 residues. From germline, CDR1 is GTSNPN and CDR2 SVGIG (reference sequence).

This chain's CDR3 is CASSLRGGQRINEKLFF. The CDR3 bases are TGTGCCAGCAGCTTGCGAGGAGGGCAGAGAATTAATGAAAAACTGTTTTTT. The chain uses TRBV5-6 and TRBJ1-4; D remains ambiguous. CDR1 and CDR2 from the germline V gene are SGHDT and YYEEEE. Trimming removed 1 base from V and 4 bases from J, with 17 bases in between. The CDR3 is 17 amino acids.